The sequence of this TCR beta chain was determined in a study of T cells after posttransplantation cyclophosphamide. With respect to this clone: Its matching antigen is unknown.

The protocol was immunoSEQ multiplex PCR, while the TCRdb copy is restricted to in-frame clones and leaves out a portion. Among approximately 47,000 clones, roughly 92% were seen once, and the ten largest hold roughly 2.9%. This related bone marrow graft donor gave peripheral blood on the day of marrow donation. Study findings and constraints: TRB overlap between skin or GI tissue T cells and blood was limited.

The sequence was obtained from a woman aged 50 to 60 in good health and a related stem cell transplant donor. The sample was PBMCs.

CDR3 bases: TGTGCCAGCAGCCCCAGAGGCGGGGGTTACACCGGGGAGCTGTTTTTT. Translating it yields CASSPRGGGYTGELFF. This chain links TRBV7-9 with TRBJ2-2; 7 bases fit TRBD2. The CDR3 sequence is 16 residues long. The V segment lost 5 bases and the J segment 3 bases; nucleotides outside the gene matches: 9. Per the germline V gene, CDR1 is SEHNR and CDR2 is FQNEAQ (reference sequence). Supplemented by reference TRBV7-9 and TRBJ2-2, the full variable domain reads DTGVSQNPRHKITKRGQNVTFRCDPISEHNRLYWYRQTLGQGPEFLTYFQNEAQLEKSRLLSDRFSAERPKGSFSTLEIQRTEQGDSAMYLCASSPRGGGYTGELFFGEGSRLTVL.